These 26 T cell receptor beta chains came from one sample sequenced in a study of blood T cell repertoires in COVID-19. Data came from immunoSEQ multiplex PCR; TCRdb stores just in-frame clones and leaves some out. The table lists 90,000 or so clones, 75% to 90% of them singletons. Sequencing used peripheral blood. Receptors were obtained from a woman aged 65 to 85 with acute or convalescent COVID-19.

At least ten counts were recorded for this clone. V gene TRBV7-9 combines with J gene TRBJ2-5, with TRBD2 identical over 9 bases. This CDR3 comprises 16 residues. The germline CDR1 and CDR2 sequences are SEHNR and FQNEAQ (reference sequence). V shed 0 bases, J shed 5 bases, and the junction held 7 bases outside the gene matches. The CDR3 nucleotides read TGTGCCAGCAGCTTAGCATCTAGCGGGAAGATGGAGACCCAGTACTTC. It specifies CASSLASSGKMETQYF.

Here the CDR3 reads CASSLGHGEKLFF. The CDR3, as DNA: TGTGCCAGCAGCCTTGGACATGGAGAAAAACTGTTTTTT. The genes are TRBV3-1 (or the pseudogene TRBV3-2) and TRBJ1-4, with a possible D match to TRBD1 (5 bases). The germline V and J ends were trimmed by 4 bases and 8 bases, with 11 bases remaining between them. This CDR3 is 13 amino acids long. CDR1 LGHDT and CDR2 YNNKEL come from the germline V gene (reference sequence).

This clone appeared a few times. V and J are TRBV3-1 (or the pseudogene TRBV3-2) and TRBJ2-1, with D perhaps matching TRBD1 (6 bases). The CDR3 is 15 residues long. Deletions cut 0 bases from V and 9 bases from J, with 15 bases between. Germline V gives CDR1 LGHDT, CDR2 YNNKEL (reference sequence). The CDR3 sequence: CASSQDRQVIGEQFF. The CDR3 nucleotides are TGTGCCAGCAGCCAAGATAGACAGGTCATTGGTGAGCAGTTCTTC.

V gene TRBV2 combines with J gene TRBJ1-2, with D perhaps matching TRBD1 (6 bases). CDR1 and CDR2 from the germline V gene are SNHLY and FYNNEI. Trimming stripped 8 bases from V and 0 bases from J, with 10 bases between. This CDR3 spans 13 amino acids. CDR3 sequence reads: CASGGGTNYGYTF. The CDR3 DNA follows: TGTGCCAGCGGGGGGGGCACTAACTATGGCTACACCTTC.

The chain links TRBV19 to TRBJ2-1, with 14 bases identical to TRBD2. The CDR3 is made up of 14 amino acids. J was trimmed by 8 bases and V by 6 bases; bases with no gene match: 3. Per the germline V gene, CDR1 is LNHDA and CDR2 is SQIVND (reference sequence). The CDR3 nucleotides read TGTGCCAGTAGGACTAGCGGGGGGGCCCATGAGCAGTTCTTC. Amino acid sequence: CASRTSGGAHEQFF.

The V call is TRBV6-2 or TRBV6-3, the J call TRBJ2-3; D gene unclear. This CDR3 has 16 amino acids. The ends were cut back, 1 base at V and 2 bases at J, with 13 bases in the middle. The germline gives CDR1 MNHEY, CDR2 SVGEGT. CDR3 region: CASSYLVTEYTDTQYF. DNA for the CDR3: TGTGCCAGCAGTTACTTGGTCACAGAGTACACAGATACGCAGTATTTT.

This clone was seen a single time. The genes are TRBV10-3 and TRBJ1-2, with TRBD1 as a possible D gene (5 bases). The CDR3 consists of 14 residues. V was pared by 3 bases and J by 1 base, with 9 bases between. Germline V gene sequence: CDR1 ENHRY, CDR2 SYGVKD. The CDR3 here is CAISESGNNYGYTF. In nucleotides, the CDR3 is TGTGCCATCAGTGAATCAGGGAATAACTATGGCTACACCTTC.

V is TRBV10-2 and J is TRBJ2-2; 8 positions agree with TRBD2. V was pared by 4 bases and J by 0 bases, with 10 bases of the junction left unmatched. CDR1 and CDR2 (germline): WSHSY, SAAADI. This CDR3 comprises 18 residues. CDR3 protein: CASSGSAGGKTNTGELFF. The DNA of the CDR3 is TGCGCCAGCAGTGGTTCTGCGGGGGGCAAAACGAACACCGGGGAGCTGTTTTTT.

V usage is TRBV3-1 (or the pseudogene TRBV3-2) and J usage is TRBJ2-3; 12 nucleotides match TRBD2. The germline V gene encodes CDR1 LGHDT and CDR2 YNNKEL (reference sequence). This CDR3 is 17 amino acids long. With 2 bases clipped from V and 1 base from J, the junction kept 4 bases outside the gene matches. CDR3 residues: CASSQRTSGVGTDTQYF. Written as DNA, the CDR3 is TGTGCCAGCAGCCAAAGGACTAGCGGGGTGGGCACAGATACGCAGTATTTT.

This CDR3 is CASSIVTGSNTEAFF. CDR3 in DNA: TGTGCCAGTAGTATAGTTACGGGGTCGAACACTGAAGCTTTCTTT. The genes are TRBV19 and TRBJ1-1; D is undetermined. CDR3 length equals 15 residues. Per germline, CDR1 LNHDA and CDR2 SQIVND (reference sequence). Between the trimmed V and J ends, which lost 1 base and 1 base, there was a span of 10 bases.

With respect to this clone: No DNA is shown, since the ends of the CDR3 on it are uncertain; the CDR3 is the one TCRdb lists. The chain joins TRBV2 to TRBJ2-7; the table's TRBD2 call for D was not verified on the DNA. Inclusive of both ends, the CDR3 amounts to 11 amino acids. Germline-derived CDR1 and CDR2 are SNHLY and FYNNEI. This CDR3 is CASSSSYEQYV.

V usage is TRBV2 and J usage is TRBJ2-2; 7 nucleotides align to TRBD1. The V gene end was trimmed by 2 bases and the J gene end by 1 base; junction bases not matched to a gene: 1. Germline V gene lookup returns CDR1 SNHLY and CDR2 FYNNEI. This CDR3 comprises 15 residues. As DNA, the CDR3 is TGTGCCAGCAGTGAAAGGGACAGGAACACCGGGGAGCTGTTTTTT. Its translation is CASSERDRNTGELFF.

The gene calls are TRBV5-1 and TRBJ2-2; D possibly corresponds to TRBD1 (6 bases). The V gene's germline CDR1 is SGHRS and CDR2 YFSETQ. CDR3 size: 13 residues. V was shortened by 0 bases and J by 8 bases, with 8 bases between the two germline ends. CDR3 sequence: CASSLVQGGELFF. In DNA, the CDR3 is TGCGCCAGCAGCTTGGTACAGGGTGGGGAGCTGTTTTTT.

DNA of the CDR3: TGTGCCAGCAGTTTATGGAGCGCCAATGAGCAGTTCTTC. As protein: CASSLWSANEQFF. This chain uses TRBV27 with TRBJ2-1; D gene ambiguous. The CDR3 has 13 amino acids. The germline V gene encodes CDR1 MNHEY and CDR2 SMNVEV (reference sequence). V lost 1 base and J 6 bases, leaving 7 bases between the germline ends.

The rearrangement joins TRBV6-5 to TRBJ1-1, with TRBD1 matching over 8 bases. Per the germline V gene, CDR1 is MNHEY and CDR2 is SVGAGI. CDR3 length: 15 residues. V trimming: 2 bases; J trimming: 2 bases; junction bases outside the gene matches: 4. The CDR3 reads CASSYKGTGNTEAFF. The CDR3 DNA reads as TGTGCCAGCAGTTACAAGGGGACAGGAAACACTGAAGCTTTCTTT.

The V and J genes are TRBV7-2 and TRBJ1-1, with D possibly TRBD1 on 6 matching bases. V shed 6 bases and J shed 3 bases, with 11 bases lying between them. Germline assignment: CDR1 SGHTA and CDR2 FQGNSA. This CDR3 region has 13 residues. The CDR3 coding sequence is TGTGCCAGCAGAAGCCAGGGGTACACTGAAGCTTTCTTT. Its translation: CASRSQGYTEAFF.

The chain uses TRBV5-1 and TRBJ1-6; TRBD1 is a possible D gene (6 bases). CDR1 SGHRS and CDR2 YFSETQ come from the germline V gene. V was trimmed by 0 bases and J by 11 bases, leaving 9 bases between them. The CDR3 contains 13 residues. Here the CDR3 reads CASSLDRDPPLHF. DNA of the CDR3: TGCGCCAGCAGCTTGGACAGGGATCCACCCCTCCACTTT. The complete variable domain, with remaining parts taken from reference TRBV5-1 and TRBJ1-6, reads KAGVTQTPRYLIKTRGQQVTLSCSPISGHRSVSWYQQTPGQGLQFLFEYFSETQRNKGNFPGRFSGRQFSNSRSEMNVSTLELGDSALYLCASSLDRDPPLHFGNGTRLTVT.

V gene TRBV5-1 combines with J gene TRBJ2-7; TRBD2 agrees at 11 bases. With V trimmed by 4 bases and J by 4 bases, 22 bases remained unmatched. The CDR3 sequence is 20 residues long. Germline V CDR1 and CDR2: SGHRS, YFSETQ. The CDR3 reads CASSRRGAETTSGNRYEQYF. The CDR3 nucleotides read TGCGCCAGCAGCCGGAGAGGAGCCGAAACGACTAGCGGGAATAGGTACGAGCAGTACTTC.

The V call is TRBV28, the J call TRBJ2-7; D unresolved. The germline V gene has CDR1 MDHEN and CDR2 SYDVKM. The V gene lost 7 bases and the J gene lost 5 bases, with 6 bases spanning the gap. The CDR3 totals 10 residues. CDR3 coding DNA: TGTGCCAGCACCCGGGACGAGCAGTACGTC. Residues: CASTRDEQYV.

The rearrangement uses TRBV19 and TRBJ1-5, with 10 bases aligning to TRBD1. This CDR3 has 19 amino acids. Germline assignment: CDR1 LNHDA and CDR2 SQIVND (reference sequence). The J segment lost 2 bases and the V segment lost 5 bases, leaving 15 bases of the junction unmatched. The CDR3 reads CASSGGGGQGVTGNQPQHF. The CDR3 nucleotides read TGTGCCAGTAGTGGGGGTGGCGGACAGGGGGTGACGGGCAATCAGCCCCAGCATTTT.

This chain uses TRBV2 with TRBJ1-6; D unclear. The germline V and J ends were trimmed by 5 bases and 5 bases, with 22 bases remaining between them. CDR3 length equals 18 residues. Germline loops: CDR1 SNHLY, CDR2 FYNNEI. CDR3: CASSQRHQFGKDNSPLHF. The DNA of the CDR3 is TGTGCCAGCAGTCAGCGACATCAATTCGGGAAAGATAATTCACCCCTCCACTTT.

The chain is built from TRBV30 and TRBJ1-2; D gene unclear. The germline CDR1 and CDR2 sequences are GTSNPN and SVGIG (reference sequence). Trimming left V 0 bases short and J 5 bases short, with 7 bases between. The CDR3 covers 12 residues. The CDR3 DNA follows: TGTGCCTGGAGTGTTACTGGTTATGGCTACACCTTC. Translated, it gives CAWSVTGYGYTF.

V and J are TRBV4-2 and TRBJ2-6; D possibly corresponds to TRBD2 (6 bases). V was trimmed by 4 bases and J by 15 bases, leaving 31 bases between them. The germline V gene encodes CDR1 LGHNA and CDR2 YNFKEQ. This CDR3 is 18 amino acids long. CDR3 in DNA: TGTGCCAGCAGCCCAGACATCAAAGGTTACAAAGCGGGCCAACGCCTGACTTTC. Translating gives CASSPDIKGYKAGQRLTF.

The CDR3 DNA follows: TGTGCCAGCATCGAGAGCGGGAAGTCGGCCGAGCAGTACTTC. Translating gives CASIESGKSAEQYF. V is TRBV28 and J is TRBJ2-7; 7 bases are a match to TRBD2. V dropped 7 bases and J dropped 6; count of bases not matched to a gene: 12. This CDR3 region has 14 residues. CDR1 and CDR2 from the germline V gene are MDHEN and SYDVKM.

The rearrangement links TRBV6-5 to TRBJ1-1; no firm D call. V was clipped by 3 bases and J by 0 bases, with 5 bases between them. This CDR3 has 13 amino acids. Germline V gene lookup returns CDR1 MNHEY and CDR2 SVGAGI. CDR3 in DNA: TGTGCCAGCAGTTATACAATGAACACTGAAGCTTTCTTT. This sequence encodes CASSYTMNTEAFF.

The gene calls are TRBV18 and TRBJ1-6; D unresolved. Germline assignment: CDR1 KGHSH and CDR2 LQKENI. The V gene lost 4 bases and the J gene lost 5 bases, with 6 bases spanning the gap. There are 13 residues in the CDR3. The CDR3 reads CASSHGDNSPLHF. The DNA for the CDR3 is TGTGCCAGCTCACACGGAGATAATTCACCCCTCCACTTT.